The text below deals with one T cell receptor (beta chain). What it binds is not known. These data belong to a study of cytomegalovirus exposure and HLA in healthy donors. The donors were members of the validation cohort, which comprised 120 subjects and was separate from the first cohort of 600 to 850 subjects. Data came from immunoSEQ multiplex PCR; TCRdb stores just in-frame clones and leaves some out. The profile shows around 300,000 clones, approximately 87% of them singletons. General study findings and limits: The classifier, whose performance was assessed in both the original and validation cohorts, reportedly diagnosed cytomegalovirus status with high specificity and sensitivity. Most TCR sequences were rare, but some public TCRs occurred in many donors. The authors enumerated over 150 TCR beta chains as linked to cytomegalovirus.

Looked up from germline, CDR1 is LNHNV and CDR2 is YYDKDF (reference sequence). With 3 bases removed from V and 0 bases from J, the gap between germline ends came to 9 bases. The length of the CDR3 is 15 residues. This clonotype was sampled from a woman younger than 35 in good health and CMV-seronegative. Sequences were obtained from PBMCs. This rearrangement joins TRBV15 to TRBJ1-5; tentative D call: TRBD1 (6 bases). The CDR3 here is CATSRGQGSNQPQHF. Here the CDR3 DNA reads TGTGCCACCAGCAGGGGACAAGGTAGCAATCAGCCCCAGCATTTT.